This TCR beta chain was documented in a study of blood T cell repertoires in COVID-19. At the level of the study: Acute-phase and convalescent COVID-19 samples originated in the United States, Italy and Spain.

In its sample, this clone was seen a few times. TCRdb's copy holds only in-frame clones and misses some; the assay was immunoSEQ multiplex PCR. The profile covers about 270,000 clones, with around 86% appearing a single time and 2.5% to 3% taken by the ten largest. The receptor's source is a woman aged 55-69 years with active or convalescent COVID-19. Sequenced material: peripheral blood.

In nucleotides, the CDR3 is TGCGCCAGCAGCCAAGATCTTGCTACAGAAAATTCACCCCTCCACTTT. Its translation: CASSQDLATENSPLHF. V is TRBV4-3 and J is TRBJ1-6; D is ambiguous. Germline lookup yields CDR1 LGHNA and CDR2 YSLEER. This CDR3 is 16 amino acids long. The V and J ends lost 0 bases and 7 bases respectively, with 13 bases between them.